This T cell receptor beta chain is from a study of cytomegalovirus exposure and HLA in healthy donors. This CDR3 contains 16 residues. Germline loops: CDR1 SQVTM, CDR2 ANQGSEA. Unmatched junction bases numbered 11, after V lost 0 bases and J lost 7 bases. For this clone: Its antigen is unidentified.

Study observations and caveats: The study dropped some indistinguishable V segments, TRBV6-2 and TRBV6-3 among them.

PCR used 60 Vbeta primers and 13 Jbeta primers. Measured with immunoSEQ multiplex PCR; TCRdb has only the in-frame clones, and not every one. The data show 65,000 to 70,000 clones, around 80% seen once. Sequenced: PBMCs. This TCR was sampled from a man aged 50 to 60 in good health and CMV-seronegative. This sequence joins TRBV29-1 and TRBJ2-1; 8 bases line up with TRBD2. The DNA of the CDR3 is TGCAGCGTTGAAGATCCAGGACTAGCTGAGTGGAATGAGCAGTTCTTC. Protein sequence: CSVEDPGLAEWNEQFF.